These T cell receptor beta chains were read from a single sample in a study of vaccination and CD4 T cells after COVID-19. TCRdb itself ran the PCR reads through MiXCR, one entry per CDR3 protein. The table includes over 2,000 distinct CDR3 sequences, 36% detected once. Antigen specificity for these receptors is unknown. The specimen was CD4+ T cells from blood, cultured in vitro. Receptors were obtained from a human donor in good health. CDR3s include the opening cysteine and the closing phenylalanine or tryptophan. D genes are given only for firm matches.

d_call v_call cdr3_aa
. TRBV7-9 CASRSPGRDGELFF
TRBD2 TRBV12-3/TRBV12-4 CASSFGLAGGSGETQYF
TRBD1 TRBV7-3 CASSPRTGENYGYTF
. TRBV7-3 CASSLTQGQPQHF
. TRBV20-1 CSARSGQGHYTEAFF
TRBD1 TRBV7-2 CASSLTGVYMNTEAFF
TRBD1 TRBV12-3/TRBV12-4 CASRFDRGNQPQHF
. TRBV6-1 CASSYDGSQPEQYF
. TRBV20-1 CSAIERRNQPQHF
. TRBV29-1 CSVGRQPYGYTF
. TRBV20-1 CSARATGRDTQYF
TRBD1 TRBV7-9 CASSLTYRGHTGNTIYF
TRBD1 TRBV7-8 CASSRGQGGDTQYF
TRBD2 TRBV12-3/TRBV12-4 CASSSWLAGVEQYF
TRBD2 TRBV5-4 CASRSGSGYEQYF
. TRBV28 CASRSGNTIYF
. TRBV6-2/TRBV6-3 CASSYFPGVTEAFF
. TRBV20-1 CSARIETQYF
. TRBV5-4 CASSLETGPSYGGYTF
. TRBV4-3 CASSQAIQGDQPQHF
TRBD1 TRBV5-4 CASSPRTGEANVLTF
TRBD1 TRBV15 CATSPRGTGTETQYF
. TRBV5-4 CASSPTPGASTDTQYF
. TRBV19 CASTSSAGSTEAFF
. TRBV19 CASSIGLPGELFF
TRBD1 TRBV10-3 CAISDLGQVTSTDTQYF
. TRBV2 CASNRERGTDTQYF
. TRBV6-5 CASSYRYEQYF
TRBD1 TRBV24-1 CATSDPTGTGGLDPYNEQFF
. TRBV20-1 CSARNGGHSYNSPLHF
. TRBV5-4 CAMRFLGGELFF
. TRBV18 CASSPQGGQNQPQHF
. TRBV11-2 CASSSLGWRRYGYTF